The 22 T cell receptor beta chains given below trace back to one sample, sequenced in a study of cytomegalovirus exposure and HLA in healthy donors. 13 Jbeta primers and 60 Vbeta primers were used for the PCR. Generated by immunoSEQ multiplex PCR, the TCRdb table keeps only in-frame clones and is missing some. Among 150,000 or so clones listed, over 75% were seen once. Input material: PBMCs. Every receptor here comes from a male donor in good health and CMV-seropositive.

The chain has TRBV28 and TRBJ1-5; D ambiguous. The ends were cut back, 3 bases at V and 9 bases at J, with 15 bases in the middle. This CDR3 comprises 14 residues. Per germline, CDR1 MDHEN and CDR2 SYDVKM. CDR3 in amino acids: CASSFVFPGRPQHF. In DNA form, the CDR3 reads TGTGCCAGCAGTTTTGTATTTCCTGGGCGGCCCCAGCATTTT.

This chain links TRBV7-2 with TRBJ2-2, with 7 bases matching TRBD2. Germline-derived CDR1 and CDR2 are SGHTA and FQGNSA. V dropped 1 base and J dropped 1; count of bases not matched to a gene: 0. This CDR3 comprises 15 residues. This CDR3 is CASSLGGRNTGELFF. DNA of the CDR3: TGTGCCAGCAGCTTAGGCGGGAGGAACACCGGGGAGCTGTTTTTT.

As concerns this clone: This same CDR3 is encoded by further DNA sequences in the sample. The chain links TRBV28 to TRBJ2-3, with a weak D call TRBD2 (6 bases). Germline-derived CDR1 and CDR2 are MDHEN and SYDVKM. V gave up 6 bases and J gave up 3 bases, with 19 bases separating them. The CDR3 runs to 16 residues. The CDR3: CASSTLAEEGTDTQYF. CDR3 DNA: TGTGCCAGCAGCACATTAGCGGAGGAGGGGACAGATACGCAGTATTTT.

The rearrangement joins TRBV5-1 to TRBJ2-1, with a weak D call TRBD1 (5 bases). The CDR3 has 13 amino acids. Trimming removed 4 bases from V and 12 bases from J, with 17 bases in between. Germline CDR1 reads SGHRS; CDR2 reads YFSETQ. CDR3 protein: CASSIDRGGGQFF. As DNA, the CDR3 is TGCGCCAGCAGCATAGACAGAGGCGGCGGGCAGTTCTTC. Drawing the rest from reference TRBV5-1 and TRBJ2-1, the complete variable domain is KAGVTQTPRYLIKTRGQQVTLSCSPISGHRSVSWYQQTPGQGLQFLFEYFSETQRNKGNFPGRFSGRQFSNSRSEMNVSTLELGDSALYLCASSIDRGGGQFFGPGTRLTVL.

The chain couples TRBV29-1 to TRBJ2-1; a possible D gene is TRBD2 (5 bases). Germline loops: CDR1 SQVTM, CDR2 ANQGSEA. Trimming pared 6 bases from V and 8 bases from J, leaving 20 bases between. The CDR3 extends over 14 amino acids. As DNA, the CDR3 is TGCAGCGTAGGAGGATTAATAACTACGGATGAGCAGTTCTTC. Translating gives CSVGGLITTDEQFF.

The rearrangement uses TRBV5-6 and TRBJ2-7, with a possible D match to TRBD2 (6 bases). Per germline, CDR1 SGHDT and CDR2 YYEEEE. CDR3 length equals 15 residues. The ends were cut back, 0 bases at V and 0 bases at J, with 10 bases in the middle. CDR3 loop: CASSLGGLNSYEQYF. The CDR3 region has the DNA TGTGCCAGCAGCTTGGGGGGACTCAACTCCTACGAGCAGTACTTC.

The V and J genes are TRBV4-1 and TRBJ2-4, with D possibly matching TRBD2 (7 bases). The CDR3 runs 15 residues. Germline V gene lookup returns CDR1 MGHRA and CDR2 YSYEKL. V gave up 3 bases and J gave up 12 bases, with 21 bases separating them. Here the CDR3 reads CASSQVLAGAYSQYF. CDR3 nucleotide sequence: TGCGCCAGCAGCCAGGTTTTGGCGGGGGCTTACAGTCAGTACTTC.

The chain joins TRBV7-6 to TRBJ2-7, with 11 bases identical to TRBD1. V shed 2 bases and J 5 bases; nucleotides not matched to a gene: 8. CDR1 and CDR2 from the germline V gene are SGHVS and FNYEAQ. CDR3 length: 16 amino acids. CDR3 nucleotides: TGTGCCAGCAGCTTACGACTGGGACAGGGGGAGGACGAGCAGTACTTC. This encodes CASSLRLGQGEDEQYF.

This clone was found a few times. J is TRBJ2-7 and V is TRBV29-1, with D uncertain. With 4 bases removed from V and 4 bases from J, the gap between germline ends came to 8 bases. This CDR3 region has 11 residues. CDR1 is SQVTM, CDR2 ANQGSEA, per germline. CDR3 nucleotides: TGCAGCGTTGGAAACGGGTACGAGCAGTACTTC. It yields the protein CSVGNGYEQYF.

As DNA, the CDR3 is TGTGCCAGCAGTCCGGGGGGTAGGGCGCAGTACTTC. Translating it yields CASSPGGRAQYF. This rearrangement joins TRBV28 to TRBJ2-7; TRBD2 matches at 7 bases. Losses at the gene ends were 5 bases for V and 9 bases for J; bases not matched to a gene: 7. The germline gives CDR1 MDHEN, CDR2 SYDVKM. The CDR3 is 12 residues long.

This clone was counted a few times. The rearrangement links TRBV6-1 to TRBJ2-2; a possible D gene is TRBD1 (6 bases). Germline values: CDR1 MNHNS, CDR2 SASEGT. The CDR3 is 13 residues long. Trimming took off 6 bases at V and 5 bases at J, with 10 bases between the two ends. Here the CDR3 reads CASSYRETGELFF. DNA of the CDR3: TGTGCCAGCAGCTACAGGGAAACCGGGGAGCTGTTTTTT.

The chain employs TRBV29-1 and TRBJ2-5; perhaps TRBD2 as D (5 bases). Trimming removed 3 bases at V and 1 base at J, with 9 bases between. The CDR3 runs 13 residues. From germline, CDR1 is SQVTM and CDR2 ANQGSEA. CDR3 region: CSVETGSQETQYF. The CDR3 nucleotides are TGCAGCGTTGAGACGGGGTCCCAAGAGACCCAGTACTTC.

The J gene is TRBJ2-6, the V gene TRBV9; tentatively, D is TRBD1 (6 bases). CDR1 is SGDLS, CDR2 YYNGEE, per germline. CDR3 length equals 16 residues. Trimming left V 0 bases short and J 2 bases short, with 9 bases between. This CDR3 is CASSVGGRTGANVLTF. DNA of the CDR3: TGTGCCAGCAGCGTAGGGGGGCGGACTGGGGCCAACGTCCTGACTTTC. Looking up the rest from reference TRBV9 and TRBJ2-6 gives the full variable domain: DSGVTQTPKHLITATGQRVTLRCSPRSGDLSVYWYQQSLDQGLQFLIQYYNGEERAKGNILERFSAQQFPDLHSELNLSSLELGDSALYFCASSVGGRTGANVLTFGAGSRLTVL.

This clone was found a few times. V is TRBV20-1 and J is TRBJ2-7; D is unresolved. Trimming took off 5 bases at V and 7 bases at J, with 9 bases between the two ends. The CDR3 loop spans 10 amino acids. Germline V gene lookup returns CDR1 DFQATT and CDR2 SNEGSKA (reference sequence). CDR3 residues: CSAVPVEQYF. DNA for the CDR3: TGCAGTGCTGTCCCGGTTGAGCAGTACTTC.

This chain joins TRBV15 and TRBJ1-5; D unresolved. Germline V gene lookup returns CDR1 LNHNV and CDR2 YYDKDF (reference sequence). Deletions cut 4 bases from V and 8 bases from J, with 15 bases between. The CDR3 runs to 14 residues. CDR3 bases: TGTGCCACCAGCACCCTCGGAGGGTTCGAGCCCCAGCATTTT. Its translation: CATSTLGGFEPQHF.

V usage is TRBV19 and J usage is TRBJ1-4; D possibly corresponds to TRBD1 (5 bases). Looked up from germline, CDR1 is LNHDA and CDR2 is SQIVND (reference sequence). V was cut by 6 bases and J by 1 base, with 18 bases left in between. This CDR3 is built from 17 residues. The DNA for the CDR3 is TGTGCCAGTAGCCTCCGATACAGGTCCCTAACTAATGAAAAACTGTTTTTT. It codes for CASSLRYRSLTNEKLFF.

The CDR3 coding sequence is TGTGCCAGCAGCTTAGTTAGCCACACTGAAGCTTTCTTT. Encoded protein: CASSLVSHTEAFF. The gene calls are TRBV7-9 and TRBJ1-1; D uncertain. The V gene's germline CDR1 is SEHNR and CDR2 FQNEAQ (reference sequence). The CDR3 spans 13 residues. V gave up 1 base and J gave up 3 bases, with 6 bases separating them.

The count of this clone is one. One junction end disagrees with the germline gene, perhaps due to a read error. The chain links TRBV30 to TRBJ2-3; 8 bases are shared with TRBD2. CDR3 size: 16 residues. CDR1 GTSNPN and CDR2 SVGIG come from the germline V gene (reference sequence). The CDR3 DNA reads as TGCGGGGTGGGCGGGGGGCGCCACCGTAGCACAGATACGCAGTATTTT. Translation: CGVGGGRHRSTDTQYF.

This clone turned up a few times. V and J are TRBV5-4 and TRBJ2-3, with 8 bases fitting TRBD1. Germline V gene data show CDR1 as SGHNT and CDR2 as YYREEE (reference sequence). With V trimmed by 2 bases and J by 3 bases, 8 bases remained unmatched. This CDR3 has 16 residues. CDR3 sequence: CASSLGQGMWTDTQYF. The CDR3 DNA follows: TGTGCCAGCAGCTTAGGACAGGGTATGTGGACAGATACGCAGTATTTT.

The rearrangement links TRBV6-5 to TRBJ1-2, with D perhaps TRBD1 (5 bases). The length of the CDR3 is 14 residues. Germline CDR1 and CDR2: MNHEY and SVGAGI. The V and J ends lost 4 bases and 6 bases respectively, with 15 bases between them. This CDR3 is CASSWTGGVDGYTF. CDR3 DNA sequence: TGTGCCAGCAGTTGGACGGGGGGTGTTGATGGCTACACCTTC.

This chain uses TRBV7-8 with TRBJ1-2; 8 nucleotides agree with TRBD1. V lost 5 bases, J lost 8 bases, and 10 bases stayed unmatched. The CDR3 length is 14 residues. The germline V gene encodes CDR1 SGHVS and CDR2 FQNEAQ. CDR3 sequence (DNA): TGTGCCAGCAGCGCGGGACAGGTTCCTCTCGGCTACACCTTC. Residues: CASSAGQVPLGYTF.

This chain uses TRBV6-5 with TRBJ1-3; D unresolved. The V end was cut by 2 bases, the J end by 3 bases, with 14 bases between. The CDR3 length is 16 residues. CDR1 and CDR2 from the germline V gene are MNHEY and SVGAGI. The CDR3, as DNA: TGTGCCAGCAGTTACCGCCGGGCAGCGGGTGGAAACACCATATATTTT. It is translated as CASSYRRAAGGNTIYF.